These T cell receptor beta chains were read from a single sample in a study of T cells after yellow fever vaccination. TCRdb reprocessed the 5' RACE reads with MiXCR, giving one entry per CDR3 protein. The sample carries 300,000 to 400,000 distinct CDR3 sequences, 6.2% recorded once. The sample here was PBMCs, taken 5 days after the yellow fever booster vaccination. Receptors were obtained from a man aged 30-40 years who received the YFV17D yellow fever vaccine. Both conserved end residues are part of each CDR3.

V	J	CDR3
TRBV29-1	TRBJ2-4	CSVALAQNIQYF
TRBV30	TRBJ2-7	CAWTLFQGSYEQYF
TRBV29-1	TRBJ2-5	CSVARGSGTQYF
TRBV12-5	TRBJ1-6	CASGLVVGSPLHF
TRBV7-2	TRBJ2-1	CASSLASPSSYNEQFF
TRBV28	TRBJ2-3	CASSLAGGDPRVDTQYF
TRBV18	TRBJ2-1	CASSAGTDNEQFF
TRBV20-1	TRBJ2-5	CSATRTSGSETQYF
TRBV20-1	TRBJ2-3	CSASATGLATDTQYF
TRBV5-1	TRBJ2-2	CASSPRIWTNTGELFF
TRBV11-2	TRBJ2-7	CASSFTSPTGSYEQYF
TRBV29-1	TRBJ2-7	CSVSSGQFYEQYF
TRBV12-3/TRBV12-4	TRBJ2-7	CASSSGGYYEQYF
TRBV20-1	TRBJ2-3	CSAPRGVGTDTQYF
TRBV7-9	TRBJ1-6	CASSLVGTAIRSSPLHF
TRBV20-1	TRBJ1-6	CSARDRGNSPLHF
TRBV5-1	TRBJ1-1	CASSLTGTVTEAFF
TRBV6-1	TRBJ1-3	CASRTGIAGNTIYF
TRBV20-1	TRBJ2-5	CSAREGAGGETQYF
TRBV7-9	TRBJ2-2	CASSPQGTGLFF
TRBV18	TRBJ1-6	CASSPQGQGVNALHF
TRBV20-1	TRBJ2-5	CSARVSRTGAWETQYF
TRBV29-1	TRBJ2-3	CSSPQLGADTQYF
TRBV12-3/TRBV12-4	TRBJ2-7	CASSLFEGGPSYEQYF
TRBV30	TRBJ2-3	CAFLELEWTDTQYF
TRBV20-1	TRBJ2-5	CSARDNGLAGAETQYF
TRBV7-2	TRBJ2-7	CASSLNSGRDEQYF
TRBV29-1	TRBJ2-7	CSVTGTSGSYEQYF
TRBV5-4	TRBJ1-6	CASSPGQGALNSPLHF